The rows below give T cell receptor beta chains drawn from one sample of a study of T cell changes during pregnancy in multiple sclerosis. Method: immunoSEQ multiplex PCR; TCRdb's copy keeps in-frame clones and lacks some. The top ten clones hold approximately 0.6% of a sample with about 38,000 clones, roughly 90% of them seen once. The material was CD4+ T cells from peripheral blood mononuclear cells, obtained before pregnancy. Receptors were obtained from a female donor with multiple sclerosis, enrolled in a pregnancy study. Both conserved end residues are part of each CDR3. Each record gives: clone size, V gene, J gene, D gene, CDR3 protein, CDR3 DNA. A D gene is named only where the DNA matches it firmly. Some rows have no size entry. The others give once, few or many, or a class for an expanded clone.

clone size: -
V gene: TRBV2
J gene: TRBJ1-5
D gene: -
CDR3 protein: CASKSESNQPQHF
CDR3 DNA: TGTGCCAGCAAGTCTGAGAGCAATCAGCCCCAGCATTTT

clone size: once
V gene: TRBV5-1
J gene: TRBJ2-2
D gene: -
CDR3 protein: CASSLVAGRYTGELFF
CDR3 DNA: TGCGCCAGCAGCTTGGTTGCGGGACGGTACACCGGGGAGCTGTTTTTT

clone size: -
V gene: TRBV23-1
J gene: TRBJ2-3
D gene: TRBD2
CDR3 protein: CASSRSGGSTDTQYF
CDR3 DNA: TGCGCCAGCAGTCGTAGCGGGGGAAGCACAGATACGCAGTATTTT

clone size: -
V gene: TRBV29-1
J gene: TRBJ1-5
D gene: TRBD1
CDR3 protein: CSVRTGRNQPQHF
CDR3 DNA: TGCAGCGTGAGGACAGGGCGGAATCAGCCCCAGCATTTT

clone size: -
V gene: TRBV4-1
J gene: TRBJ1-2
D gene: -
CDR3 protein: CASSQDLGHHYGYTF
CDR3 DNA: TGCGCCAGCAGCCAAGATTTAGGACACCACTATGGCTACACCTTC

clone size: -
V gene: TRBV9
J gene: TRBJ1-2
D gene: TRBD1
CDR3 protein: CASSGAGGKNYGYTF
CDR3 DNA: TGTGCCAGCAGCGGGGCAGGGGGGAAAAACTATGGCTACACCTTC

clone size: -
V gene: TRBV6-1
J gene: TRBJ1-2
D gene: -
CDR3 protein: CASSFQNYGYTF
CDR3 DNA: TGTGCCAGCAGTTTTCAGAACTATGGCTACACCTTC

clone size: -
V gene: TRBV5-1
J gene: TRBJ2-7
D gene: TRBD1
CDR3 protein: CASSSRGHRDYEQYF
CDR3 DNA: TGCGCCAGCAGCTCGAGGGGGCACAGGGACTACGAGCAGTACTTC

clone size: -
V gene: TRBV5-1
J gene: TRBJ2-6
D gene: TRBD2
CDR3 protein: CASSLERGGASGANVLTF
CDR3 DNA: TGCGCCAGCAGCTTGGAGCGGGGCGGTGCCTCTGGGGCCAACGTCCTGACTTTC

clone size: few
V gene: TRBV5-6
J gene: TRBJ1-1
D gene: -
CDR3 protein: CASSLVSAGRAFF
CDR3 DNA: TGTGCCAGCAGCTTGGTCTCCGCTGGGAGAGCTTTCTTT

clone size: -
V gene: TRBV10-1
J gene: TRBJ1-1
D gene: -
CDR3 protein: CASSARTGYTEAFF
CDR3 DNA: TGCGCCAGCAGTGCAAGAACAGGTTACACTGAAGCTTTCTTT

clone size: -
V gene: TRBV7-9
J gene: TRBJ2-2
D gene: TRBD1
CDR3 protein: CASRPSGTGSTGELFF
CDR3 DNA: TGTGCCAGCAGACCCTCCGGGACAGGGAGCACCGGGGAGCTGTTTTTT

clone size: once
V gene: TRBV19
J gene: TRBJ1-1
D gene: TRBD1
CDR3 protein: CATRQGVNTEAFF
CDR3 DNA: TGTGCCACCCGACAGGGCGTGAACACTGAAGCTTTCTTT

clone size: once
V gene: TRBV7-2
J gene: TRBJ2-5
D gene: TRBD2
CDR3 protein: CASSLTPSGGPAQETQYF
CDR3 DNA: TGTGCCAGCAGCTTAACGCCTAGCGGGGGGCCGGCCCAAGAGACCCAGTACTTC

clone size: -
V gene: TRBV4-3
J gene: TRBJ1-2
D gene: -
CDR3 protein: CASSQTLTYGYTF
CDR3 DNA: TGCGCCAGCAGCCAAACGTTGACTTATGGCTACACCTTC

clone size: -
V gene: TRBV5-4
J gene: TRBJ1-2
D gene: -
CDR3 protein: CASSPDNNYGYTF
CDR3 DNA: TGTGCCAGCAGCCCCGACAATAACTATGGCTACACCTTC

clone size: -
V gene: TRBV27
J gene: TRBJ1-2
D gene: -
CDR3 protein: CASSLRGQPNYGYTF
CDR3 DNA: TGTGCCAGCAGTTTAAGAGGACAGCCTAACTATGGCTACACCTTC

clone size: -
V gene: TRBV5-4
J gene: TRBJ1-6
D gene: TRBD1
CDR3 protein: CASSQPGTGGANSPLHF
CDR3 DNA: TGTGCCAGCAGCCAACCCGGGACAGGGGGAGCAAATTCACCCCTCCACTTT

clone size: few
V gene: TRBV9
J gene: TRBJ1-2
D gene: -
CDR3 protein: CASSARSSGYGYTF
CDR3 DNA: TGTGCCAGCAGCGCCAGATCCAGTGGTTATGGCTACACCTTC

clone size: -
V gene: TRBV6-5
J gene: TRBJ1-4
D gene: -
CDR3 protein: CASSRYRTSNEKLFF
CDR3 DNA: TGTGCCAGCAGTAGATACAGGACCTCTAATGAAAAACTGTTTTTT

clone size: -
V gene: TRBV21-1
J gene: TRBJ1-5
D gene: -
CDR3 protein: CASSHQMGTGQVDNQPQHF
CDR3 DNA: TGTGCCAGCAGCCACCAGATGGGTACGGGACAGGTAGACAATCAGCCCCAGCATTTT

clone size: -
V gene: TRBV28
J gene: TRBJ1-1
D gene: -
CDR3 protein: CASRAGGAGNTEAFF
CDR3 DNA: TGTGCCAGCAGGGCGGGGGGCGCGGGTAACACTGAAGCTTTCTTT

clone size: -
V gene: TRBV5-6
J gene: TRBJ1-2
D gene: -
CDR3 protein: CASSLLQANYGYTF
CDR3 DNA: TGTGCCAGCAGCTTGCTACAGGCGAACTATGGCTACACCTTC

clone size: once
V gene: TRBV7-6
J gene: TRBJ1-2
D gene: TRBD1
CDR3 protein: CASSLGQGDVGYTF
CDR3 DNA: TGTGCCAGCAGCTTAGGGCAGGGGGACGTTGGCTACACCTTC

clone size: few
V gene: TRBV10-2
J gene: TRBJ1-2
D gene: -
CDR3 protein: CASSDISNYGYTF
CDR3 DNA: TGCGCCAGCAGTGACATTTCAAACTATGGCTACACCTTC

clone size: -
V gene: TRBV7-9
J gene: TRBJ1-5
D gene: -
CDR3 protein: CASPPGRQPQHF
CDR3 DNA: TGTGCCAGCCCGCCTGGTCGGCAGCCCCAGCATTTT

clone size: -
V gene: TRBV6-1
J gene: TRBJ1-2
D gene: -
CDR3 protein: CASSLGPGGNYGYTF
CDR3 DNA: TGTGCCAGCAGCCTCGGGCCGGGAGGTAACTATGGCTACACCTTC

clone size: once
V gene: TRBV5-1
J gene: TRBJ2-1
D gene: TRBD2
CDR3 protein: CASSTSSGTYNEQFF
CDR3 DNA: TGCGCCAGCAGCACTTCTAGCGGGACCTACAATGAGCAGTTCTTC

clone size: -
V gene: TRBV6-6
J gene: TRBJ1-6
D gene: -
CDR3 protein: CASRGGYNSPLHF
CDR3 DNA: TGTGCCAGCAGGGGGGGGTATAATTCACCCCTCCACTTT

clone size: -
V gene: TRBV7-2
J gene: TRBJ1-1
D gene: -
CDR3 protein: CASSLVQGRVTEAFF
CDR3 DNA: TGTGCCAGCAGCTTAGTTCAGGGGAGGGTCACTGAAGCTTTCTTT

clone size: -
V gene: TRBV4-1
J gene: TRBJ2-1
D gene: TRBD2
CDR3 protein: CASRMGLAGNNEQFF
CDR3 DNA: TGCGCCAGCAGGATGGGACTAGCGGGGAACAATGAGCAGTTCTTC

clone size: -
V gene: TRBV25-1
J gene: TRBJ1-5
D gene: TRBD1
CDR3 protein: CASPIQGYQPQHF
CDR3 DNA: TGTGCCAGCCCTATACAGGGGTATCAGCCCCAGCATTTT

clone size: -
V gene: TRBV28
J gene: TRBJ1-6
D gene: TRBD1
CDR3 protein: CASRVGDRSSPLHF
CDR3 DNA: TGTGCCAGCAGGGTAGGGGACAGAAGTTCACCCCTCCACTTT

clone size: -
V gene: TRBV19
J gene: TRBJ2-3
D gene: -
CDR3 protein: CASSWLSRGNTQYF
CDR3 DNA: TGTGCCAGCTCGTGGCTGTCCCGGGGGAATACGCAGTATTTT

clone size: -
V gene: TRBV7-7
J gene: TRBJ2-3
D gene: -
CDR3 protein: CASSPLGDTQYF
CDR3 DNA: TGTGCTAGCAGCCCCCTCGGGGATACGCAGTATTTT

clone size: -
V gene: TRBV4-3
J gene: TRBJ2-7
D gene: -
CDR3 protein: CASSEAPDTAYEQYF
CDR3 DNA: TGCGCCAGCAGCGAGGCTCCGGACACCGCCTACGAGCAGTACTTC

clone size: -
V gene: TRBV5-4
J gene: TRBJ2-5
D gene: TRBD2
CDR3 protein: CASSLAGLAGGLQETQYF
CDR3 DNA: TGTGCCAGCAGCTTGGCTGGACTAGCGGGGGGGCTCCAGGAGACCCAGTACTTC

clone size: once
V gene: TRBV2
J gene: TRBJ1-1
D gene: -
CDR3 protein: CASSMTANTEAFF
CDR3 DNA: TGTGCCAGCAGTATGACAGCGAACACTGAAGCTTTCTTT

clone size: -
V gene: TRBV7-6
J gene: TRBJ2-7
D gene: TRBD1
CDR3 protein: CASSLGQGGGEQYF
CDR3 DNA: TGTGCCAGCAGCCTCGGACAGGGAGGAGGCGAGCAGTACTTC

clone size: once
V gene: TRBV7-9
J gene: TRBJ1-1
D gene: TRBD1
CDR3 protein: CASSRAGTGIEAFF
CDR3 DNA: TGTGCCAGCAGCCGAGCCGGGACAGGGATTGAAGCTTTCTTT

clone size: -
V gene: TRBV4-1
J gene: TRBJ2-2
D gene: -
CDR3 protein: CASSRLGRGPNTGELFF
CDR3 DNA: TGCGCCAGCAGCCGATTGGGCAGGGGCCCGAACACCGGGGAGCTGTTTTTT

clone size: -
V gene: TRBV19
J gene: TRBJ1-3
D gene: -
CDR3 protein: CASTSVPGNTIYF
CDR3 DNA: TGTGCCAGTACCTCAGTACCTGGAAACACCATATATTTT

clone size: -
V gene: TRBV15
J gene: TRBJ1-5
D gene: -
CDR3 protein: CATSRDLTAGLNQPQHF
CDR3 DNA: TGTGCCACCAGCAGAGATTTAACGGCAGGCCTCAATCAGCCCCAGCATTTT

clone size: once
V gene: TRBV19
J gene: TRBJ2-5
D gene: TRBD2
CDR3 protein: CASSAAAGGQRETQYF
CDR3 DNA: TGTGCCAGTAGTGCGGCAGCGGGGGGGCAACGAGAGACCCAGTACTTC

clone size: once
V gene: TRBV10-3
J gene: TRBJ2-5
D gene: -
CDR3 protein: CAISEFFGGGETQYF
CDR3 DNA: TGTGCCATCAGTGAGTTCTTCGGCGGCGGAGAGACCCAGTACTTC

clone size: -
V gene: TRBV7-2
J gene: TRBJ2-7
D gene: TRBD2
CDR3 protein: CASSLSDWIAGPSGEQYF
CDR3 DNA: TGTGCCAGCAGCCTATCCGACTGGATAGCGGGGCCCTCGGGCGAGCAGTACTTC

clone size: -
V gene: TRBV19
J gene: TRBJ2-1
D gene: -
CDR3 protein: CASTDREAYNEQFF
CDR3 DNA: TGTGCCAGTACCGACAGGGAGGCCTACAATGAGCAGTTCTTC

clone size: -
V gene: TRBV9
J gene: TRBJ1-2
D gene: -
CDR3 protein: CASSVGVGASYGYTF
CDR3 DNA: TGTGCCAGCAGCGTAGGGGTGGGGGCGAGCTATGGCTACACCTTC

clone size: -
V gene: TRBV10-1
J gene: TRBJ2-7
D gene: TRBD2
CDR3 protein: CASSESTSGPREQYF
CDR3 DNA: TGCGCCAGCAGTGAGTCGACTAGCGGCCCGCGTGAGCAGTACTTC

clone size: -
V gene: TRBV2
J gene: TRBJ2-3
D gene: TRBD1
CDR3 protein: CATAGTGVVADTQYF
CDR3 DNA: TGTGCCACCGCCGGGACAGGGGTTGTCGCAGATACGCAGTATTTT

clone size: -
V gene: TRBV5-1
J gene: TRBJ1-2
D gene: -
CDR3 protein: CASSLLQGSNYGYTF
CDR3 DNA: TGCGCCAGCAGCTTGCTGCAGGGATCGAACTATGGCTACACCTTC

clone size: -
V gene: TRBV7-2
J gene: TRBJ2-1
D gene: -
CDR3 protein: CASSPQRGGNEQFF
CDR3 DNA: TGTGCCAGCAGCCCGCAGAGGGGGGGAAATGAGCAGTTCTTC

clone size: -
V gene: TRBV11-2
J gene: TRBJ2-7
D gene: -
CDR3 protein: CASSFPGGFEQYF
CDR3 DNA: TGTGCCAGCAGCTTCCCTGGCGGGTTCGAGCAGTACTTC

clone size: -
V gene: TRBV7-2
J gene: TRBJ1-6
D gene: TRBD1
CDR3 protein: CASSPLTGEGSPLHF
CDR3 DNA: TGTGCCAGCAGCCCGCTGACAGGGGAAGGTTCACCCCTCCACTTT

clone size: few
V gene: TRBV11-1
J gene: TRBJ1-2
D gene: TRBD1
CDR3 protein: CASSWDRGLGYTF
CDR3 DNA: TGTGCCAGCAGTTGGGACAGGGGGCTTGGCTACACCTTC